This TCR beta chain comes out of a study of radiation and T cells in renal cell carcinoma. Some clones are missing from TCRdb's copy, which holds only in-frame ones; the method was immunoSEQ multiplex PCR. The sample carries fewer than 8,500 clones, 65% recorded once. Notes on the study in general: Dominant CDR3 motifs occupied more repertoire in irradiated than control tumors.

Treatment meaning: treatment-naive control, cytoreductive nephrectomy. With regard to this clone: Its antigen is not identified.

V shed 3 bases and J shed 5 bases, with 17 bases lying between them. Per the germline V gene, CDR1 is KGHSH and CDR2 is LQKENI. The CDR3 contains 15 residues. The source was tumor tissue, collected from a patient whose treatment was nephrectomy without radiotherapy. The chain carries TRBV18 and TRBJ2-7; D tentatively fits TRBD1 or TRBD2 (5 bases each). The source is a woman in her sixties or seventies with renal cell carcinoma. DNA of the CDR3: TGTGCCAGCTCACCTAGGGTCGAGGGACGGAACGAGCAGTACTTC. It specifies CASSPRVEGRNEQYF. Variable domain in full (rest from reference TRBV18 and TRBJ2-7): NAGVMQNPRHLVRRRGQEARLRCSPMKGHSHVYWYRQLPEEGLKFMVYLQKENIIDESGMPKERFSAEFPKEGPSILRIQQVVRGDSAAYFCASSPRVEGRNEQYFGPGTRLTVT.